This T cell receptor (beta chain) was recorded in a study of T-cell reconstitution after alpha-beta-depleted transplantation in children. The CDR3 loop spans 11 amino acids. Trimming shortened V by 6 bases and J by 7 bases, and 7 bases separated the two germline ends. The germline gives CDR1 SGHVS, CDR2 FNYEAQ. This clonotype has a handful of counts. It was with unique molecular identifiers that the TCRbeta library was prepared. Each CDR3 protein gets one entry after TCRdb re-called the PCR reads with MiXCR. The table lists tens of thousands of distinct CDR3 sequences, around 6.6% of them singletons. The sequences come from PBMCs from the stem cell graft donor, collected from the stem cell graft. The TCR was taken from a human donor who donated a stem cell graft to a child with acute lymphoblastic leukemia. The rearrangement links TRBV7-6 to TRBJ1-3; the D gene is possibly TRBD1 (5 bases). Here the CDR3 reads CASRRGNTIYF. CDR3 nucleotides: TGTGCCAGCAGGAGGGGTAACACCATATATTTT. Drawing the rest from reference TRBV7-6 and TRBJ1-3, the complete variable domain is GAGVSQSPRYKVTKRGQDVALRCDPISGHVSLYWYRQALGQGPEFLTYFNYEAQQDKSGLPNDRFSAERPEGSISTLTIQRTEQRDSAMYRCASRRGNTIYFGEGSWLTVV.